A selection of T cell receptor beta chains follows, all from one sample in a study of patients and donors after allogeneic stem cell transplantation. MiXCR was run by TCRdb on the RT-PCR reads, yielding one entry per CDR3 protein. Among about 400,000 distinct CDR3 sequences listed, under 20% were seen once. The sample taken for sequencing was blood, either unsorted or a sorted T cell fraction (not recorded which). Every receptor here comes from a human donor who was either an allogeneic HSCT recipient or a stem cell or donor lymphocyte infusion donor (not recorded which). It is not recorded whose cells these are; they may come from a transplant donor. The CDR3 runs from the conserved cysteine through the conserved F or W. D genes are given only for firm matches. Only some rows state a clone size, as once, few, many or a class for expanded clones.

v_gene: TRBV6-5; j_gene: TRBJ1-3; abundance: -; d_gene: -; CDR3aa: CASSFGVGNTIYF; CDR3nt: TGTGCCAGCAGTTTCGGGGTTGGAAACACCATATATTTT
v_gene: TRBV20-1; j_gene: TRBJ2-7; abundance: -; d_gene: TRBD1; CDR3aa: CSVQGAIAYEQYF; CDR3nt: TGCAGTGTCCAGGGGGCCATTGCCTACGAGCAGTACTTC
v_gene: TRBV11-1; j_gene: TRBJ2-1; abundance: few; d_gene: TRBD2; CDR3aa: CASSLGAAGGKTYNEQFF; CDR3nt: TGTGCCAGCAGCTTAGGTGCAGCGGGAGGGAAGACCTACAATGAGCAGTTCTTC
v_gene: TRBV5-1; j_gene: TRBJ1-3; abundance: -; d_gene: -; CDR3aa: CASSLAGSVSGNTIYF; CDR3nt: TGCGCCAGCAGCTTGGCCGGGTCAGTCTCTGGAAACACCATATATTTT
v_gene: TRBV12-3/TRBV12-4; j_gene: TRBJ2-1; abundance: many; d_gene: -; CDR3aa: CASSPRVDEQFF; CDR3nt: TGTGCCAGCAGTCCCCGAGTCGATGAGCAGTTCTTC
v_gene: TRBV7-9; j_gene: TRBJ1-3; abundance: few; d_gene: -; CDR3aa: CASSLAQFSGNTIYF; CDR3nt: TGTGCCAGCAGCTTAGCACAGTTCTCTGGAAACACCATATATTTT
v_gene: TRBV6-1; j_gene: TRBJ2-6; abundance: -; d_gene: -; CDR3aa: CASRPNGRAGANVLTF; CDR3nt: TGTGCCAGCAGACCTAATGGCAGGGCTGGGGCCAACGTCCTGACTTTC
v_gene: TRBV24-1; j_gene: TRBJ2-2; abundance: few; d_gene: -; CDR3aa: CATSESGGPTGELFF; CDR3nt: TGTGCCACCAGTGAGTCGGGGGGCCCAACCGGGGAGCTGTTTTTT
v_gene: TRBV6-1; j_gene: TRBJ2-1; abundance: few; d_gene: TRBD2; CDR3aa: CASSPSGRIVDEQFF; CDR3nt: TGTGCCAGCAGTCCGAGCGGGAGGATTGTCGATGAGCAGTTCTTC
v_gene: TRBV7-9; j_gene: TRBJ1-3; abundance: many; d_gene: -; CDR3aa: CASSLTYSGNTIYF; CDR3nt: TGTGCCAGCAGCCTGACGTACTCTGGAAACACCATATATTTT
v_gene: TRBV27; j_gene: TRBJ1-1; abundance: -; d_gene: TRBD1; CDR3aa: CASSLSIRRQGDLCEAFF; CDR3nt: TGTGCCAGCAGTTTATCGATAAGAAGGCAGGGGGACCTATGTGAAGCTTTCTTT
v_gene: TRBV7-8; j_gene: TRBJ2-2; abundance: -; d_gene: TRBD2; CDR3aa: CASSQPWTSGRAPGELFF; CDR3nt: TGTGCCAGCAGCCAACCGTGGACCAGCGGGAGGGCCCCCGGGGAGCTGTTTTTT
v_gene: TRBV4-3; j_gene: TRBJ1-2; abundance: -; d_gene: -; CDR3aa: CASSQAGQGVNGYTF; CDR3nt: TGCGCCAGCAGCCAAGCAGGGCAGGGAGTCAATGGCTACACCTTC
v_gene: TRBV29-1; j_gene: TRBJ1-1; abundance: many; d_gene: -; CDR3aa: CSVHGLRVNTEAFF; CDR3nt: TGCAGCGTTCACGGACTTAGGGTGAACACTGAAGCTTTCTTT
v_gene: TRBV24-1; j_gene: TRBJ2-2; abundance: -; d_gene: -; CDR3aa: CATSDRNIGGNTGELFF; CDR3nt: TGTGCCACCAGTGACCGGAACATCGGAGGGAACACCGGGGAGCTGTTTTTT
v_gene: TRBV7-9; j_gene: TRBJ1-1; abundance: -; d_gene: -; CDR3aa: CASSLAGLGDGTEAFF; CDR3nt: TGTGCCAGCAGCTTAGCGGGGCTCGGGGATGGCACTGAAGCTTTCTTT
v_gene: TRBV20-1; j_gene: TRBJ2-7; abundance: -; d_gene: -; CDR3aa: CRAREGTVGSYEQYF; CDR3nt: TGCAGAGCTAGAGAAGGGACCGTTGGTTCCTACGAGCAGTACTTC
v_gene: TRBV24-1; j_gene: TRBJ2-3; abundance: -; d_gene: -; CDR3aa: CATSDPQRKGTDTQYF; CDR3nt: TGTGCCACCAGTGACCCCCAGAGAAAAGGGACAGATACGCAGTATTTT
v_gene: TRBV20-1; j_gene: TRBJ2-7; abundance: few; d_gene: -; CDR3aa: CSARATSSYEQYF; CDR3nt: TGCAGTGCTAGAGCGACAAGCTCCTACGAGCAGTACTTC
v_gene: TRBV7-9; j_gene: TRBJ1-5; abundance: few; d_gene: TRBD1; CDR3aa: CASSGAGQNQPQHF; CDR3nt: TGTGCCAGCAGCGGAGCGGGACAGAATCAGCCCCAGCATTTT
v_gene: TRBV25-1; j_gene: TRBJ1-4; abundance: few; d_gene: -; CDR3aa: CASSDPGVGEKLFF; CDR3nt: TGTGCCAGCAGTGACCCCGGGGTAGGCGAAAAACTGTTTTTT
v_gene: TRBV9; j_gene: TRBJ1-5; abundance: -; d_gene: TRBD1; CDR3aa: CASSVDRGGQPQHF; CDR3nt: TGTGCCAGCAGCGTAGACAGGGGTGGTCAGCCCCAGCATTTT
v_gene: TRBV20-1; j_gene: TRBJ2-5; abundance: -; d_gene: TRBD2; CDR3aa: CSARRILAEETQYF; CDR3nt: TGCAGTGCTAGGAGGATACTAGCGGAAGAGACCCAGTACTTC
v_gene: TRBV7-3; j_gene: TRBJ2-2; abundance: -; d_gene: -; CDR3aa: CASSWDITGELFF; CDR3nt: TGTGCCAGCAGCTGGGATATCACCGGGGAGCTGTTTTTT
v_gene: TRBV9; j_gene: TRBJ2-7; abundance: -; d_gene: TRBD2; CDR3aa: CASSVGGTSLTYEQYF; CDR3nt: TGTGCCAGCAGCGTAGGGGGGACTAGTTTGACCTACGAGCAGTACTTC
v_gene: TRBV11-1; j_gene: TRBJ2-7; abundance: -; d_gene: -; CDR3aa: CASSFRVANSYEQYF; CDR3nt: TGTGCCAGCAGCTTCAGAGTCGCTAACTCCTACGAGCAGTACTTC
v_gene: TRBV3-1; j_gene: TRBJ2-3; abundance: many; d_gene: TRBD2; CDR3aa: CASSQVHWRGAYTDTQYF; CDR3nt: TGTGCCAGCAGCCAAGTCCACTGGCGGGGGGCTTACACAGATACGCAGTATTTT
v_gene: TRBV4-1; j_gene: TRBJ1-2; abundance: -; d_gene: TRBD1; CDR3aa: CASSHNRGPLHGYTF; CDR3nt: TGCGCCAGCAGCCACAACAGGGGGCCTCTTCATGGCTACACCTTC
v_gene: TRBV20-1; j_gene: TRBJ2-7; abundance: few; d_gene: TRBD2; CDR3aa: CSARSGLAGAIFTYEQYF; CDR3nt: TGCAGTGCTCGATCGGGACTAGCGGGAGCGATATTTACCTACGAGCAGTACTTC
v_gene: TRBV5-1; j_gene: TRBJ2-1; abundance: many; d_gene: -; CDR3aa: CASSLRQSSYNEQFF; CDR3nt: TGCGCCAGCAGCTTGCGACAGAGCTCCTACAATGAGCAGTTCTTC
v_gene: TRBV7-2; j_gene: TRBJ2-3; abundance: -; d_gene: -; CDR3aa: CASSLGGRNTQYF; CDR3nt: TGTGCCAGCAGCTTGGGAGGTAGAAATACGCAGTATTTT
v_gene: TRBV9; j_gene: TRBJ1-1; abundance: few; d_gene: TRBD1; CDR3aa: CASSVAGTGRGYTEAFF; CDR3nt: TGTGCCAGCAGCGTCGCCGGGACAGGGAGGGGGTACACTGAAGCTTTCTTT
v_gene: TRBV7-2; j_gene: TRBJ2-1; abundance: -; d_gene: TRBD2; CDR3aa: CASSLGTSLANEQFF; CDR3nt: TGTGCCAGCAGCTTGGGGACTAGCCTTGCGAATGAGCAGTTCTTC
v_gene: TRBV20-1; j_gene: TRBJ2-5; abundance: -; d_gene: -; CDR3aa: CSARDPGRGVQETQYF; CDR3nt: TGCAGTGCTAGAGATCCGGGTCGTGGGGTGCAAGAGACCCAGTACTTC
v_gene: TRBV20-1; j_gene: TRBJ2-3; abundance: -; d_gene: -; CDR3aa: CSADSRLDASTDTQYF; CDR3nt: TGCAGTGCTGATTCTCGACTAGACGCTAGCACAGATACGCAGTATTTT
v_gene: TRBV11-3; j_gene: TRBJ2-7; abundance: -; d_gene: -; CDR3aa: CASSLGGRVKQYF; CDR3nt: TGTGCCAGCAGCTTAGGGGGCAGGGTCAAGCAGTACTTC
v_gene: TRBV5-1; j_gene: TRBJ2-3; abundance: few; d_gene: TRBD1; CDR3aa: CASSLGDRGGTDTQYF; CDR3nt: TGCGCCAGCAGCTTGGGGGACAGGGGGGGAACAGATACGCAGTATTTT
v_gene: TRBV11-2; j_gene: TRBJ2-7; abundance: many; d_gene: TRBD2; CDR3aa: CASSQGLALYEQYF; CDR3nt: TGTGCCAGCAGCCAAGGACTAGCGTTATACGAGCAGTACTTC
v_gene: TRBV5-1; j_gene: TRBJ1-1; abundance: -; d_gene: -; CDR3aa: CASSAEGENTEAFF; CDR3nt: TGCGCCAGCAGCGCTGAGGGGGAGAACACTGAAGCTTTCTTT
v_gene: TRBV5-1; j_gene: TRBJ1-2; abundance: -; d_gene: -; CDR3aa: CASSLAEKGEGYTF; CDR3nt: TGCGCCAGCAGCTTGGCCGAAAAGGGGGAGGGCTACACCTTC
v_gene: TRBV29-1; j_gene: TRBJ2-7; abundance: many; d_gene: TRBD2; CDR3aa: CSVAGSTSGASYEQYF; CDR3nt: TGCAGCGTCGCGGGATCTACTAGCGGAGCTAGTTACGAGCAGTACTTC
v_gene: TRBV6-5; j_gene: TRBJ2-3; abundance: -; d_gene: TRBD1; CDR3aa: CASGYGAGGTDTQYF; CDR3nt: TGTGCCAGCGGTTACGGGGCAGGGGGCACGGATACGCAGTATTTT
v_gene: TRBV7-9; j_gene: TRBJ1-6; abundance: -; d_gene: -; CDR3aa: CASSRGQESPLHF; CDR3nt: TGTGCCAGCAGCCGGGGACAAGAGTCACCCCTCCACTTT
v_gene: TRBV3-1; j_gene: TRBJ2-1; abundance: -; d_gene: -; CDR3aa: CASSPSAVRLYNEQFF; CDR3nt: TGTGCCAGCAGCCCCTCAGCCGTAAGGCTCTACAATGAGCAGTTCTTC
v_gene: TRBV12-3/TRBV12-4; j_gene: TRBJ1-5; abundance: many; d_gene: TRBD1; CDR3aa: CASSSPIRGGQPQHF; CDR3nt: TGTGCCAGCAGTTCACCAATCAGGGGGGGTCAGCCCCAGCATTTT
v_gene: TRBV20-1; j_gene: TRBJ2-2; abundance: -; d_gene: TRBD2; CDR3aa: CSADPSGTNTGELFF; CDR3nt: TGCAGTGCTGACCCTAGCGGGACTAACACCGGGGAGCTGTTTTTT
v_gene: TRBV10-3; j_gene: TRBJ2-2; abundance: few; d_gene: TRBD1; CDR3aa: CAIRLGDRNTGELFF; CDR3nt: TGTGCCATCAGGTTGGGGGACAGGAACACCGGGGAGCTGTTTTTT
v_gene: TRBV20-1; j_gene: TRBJ2-7; abundance: -; d_gene: -; CDR3aa: CSAPGGPYEQYF; CDR3nt: TGCAGTGCCCCCGGGGGGCCCTACGAGCAGTACTTC
v_gene: TRBV14; j_gene: TRBJ1-4; abundance: few; d_gene: TRBD1; CDR3aa: CASSRAGGEKLFF; CDR3nt: TGTGCCAGCAGCCGGGCAGGGGGCGAAAAACTGTTTTTT
v_gene: TRBV4-1; j_gene: TRBJ2-5; abundance: -; d_gene: -; CDR3aa: CASSQVGGVQETQYF; CDR3nt: TGCGCCAGCAGCCAAGTAGGGGGGGTCCAAGAGACCCAGTACTTC
v_gene: TRBV7-6; j_gene: TRBJ2-7; abundance: -; d_gene: TRBD2; CDR3aa: CASSSGTSPFYEQYF; CDR3nt: TGTGCCAGCAGCTCGGGGACTAGCCCCTTCTACGAGCAGTACTTC
v_gene: TRBV6-5; j_gene: TRBJ2-3; abundance: -; d_gene: -; CDR3aa: CASSYGGPPSTDTQYF; CDR3nt: TGTGCCAGCAGTTACGGGGGCCCTCCAAGCACAGATACGCAGTATTTT